The clone carrying this TCR beta chain was observed a few times. The antigen is not known. MiXCR was run by TCRdb on the 5' RACE reads, yielding one entry per CDR3 protein. The sample carries about 440,000 distinct CDR3 sequences, over 15% recorded once. This entry is derived from a study of T-cell memory formation after mild COVID-19. Overall study findings and caveats: For contracting clones, CD4+ ones sat mainly in CM and EM, CD8+ in EMRA.

The germline V gene encodes CDR1 LNHNV and CDR2 YYDKDF (reference sequence). Trimming took 1 base from V and 5 from J; bases not matched to a gene: 11. The CDR3 has 18 amino acids. The TCR was taken from an adult woman who had mild COVID-19 (a few samples of this study predate the infection). Cell type and time point are not known. The J gene is TRBJ2-2, the V gene TRBV15, with 9 bases matching TRBD2. The sequenced material came from PBMCs or a T cell subset sorted from them (not recorded which). CDR3 residues: CATSRGFSETSGTGELFF. The CDR3 DNA reads TGTGCCACCAGCAGAGGATTCTCCGAGACTAGCGGAACCGGGGAGCTGTTTTTT.